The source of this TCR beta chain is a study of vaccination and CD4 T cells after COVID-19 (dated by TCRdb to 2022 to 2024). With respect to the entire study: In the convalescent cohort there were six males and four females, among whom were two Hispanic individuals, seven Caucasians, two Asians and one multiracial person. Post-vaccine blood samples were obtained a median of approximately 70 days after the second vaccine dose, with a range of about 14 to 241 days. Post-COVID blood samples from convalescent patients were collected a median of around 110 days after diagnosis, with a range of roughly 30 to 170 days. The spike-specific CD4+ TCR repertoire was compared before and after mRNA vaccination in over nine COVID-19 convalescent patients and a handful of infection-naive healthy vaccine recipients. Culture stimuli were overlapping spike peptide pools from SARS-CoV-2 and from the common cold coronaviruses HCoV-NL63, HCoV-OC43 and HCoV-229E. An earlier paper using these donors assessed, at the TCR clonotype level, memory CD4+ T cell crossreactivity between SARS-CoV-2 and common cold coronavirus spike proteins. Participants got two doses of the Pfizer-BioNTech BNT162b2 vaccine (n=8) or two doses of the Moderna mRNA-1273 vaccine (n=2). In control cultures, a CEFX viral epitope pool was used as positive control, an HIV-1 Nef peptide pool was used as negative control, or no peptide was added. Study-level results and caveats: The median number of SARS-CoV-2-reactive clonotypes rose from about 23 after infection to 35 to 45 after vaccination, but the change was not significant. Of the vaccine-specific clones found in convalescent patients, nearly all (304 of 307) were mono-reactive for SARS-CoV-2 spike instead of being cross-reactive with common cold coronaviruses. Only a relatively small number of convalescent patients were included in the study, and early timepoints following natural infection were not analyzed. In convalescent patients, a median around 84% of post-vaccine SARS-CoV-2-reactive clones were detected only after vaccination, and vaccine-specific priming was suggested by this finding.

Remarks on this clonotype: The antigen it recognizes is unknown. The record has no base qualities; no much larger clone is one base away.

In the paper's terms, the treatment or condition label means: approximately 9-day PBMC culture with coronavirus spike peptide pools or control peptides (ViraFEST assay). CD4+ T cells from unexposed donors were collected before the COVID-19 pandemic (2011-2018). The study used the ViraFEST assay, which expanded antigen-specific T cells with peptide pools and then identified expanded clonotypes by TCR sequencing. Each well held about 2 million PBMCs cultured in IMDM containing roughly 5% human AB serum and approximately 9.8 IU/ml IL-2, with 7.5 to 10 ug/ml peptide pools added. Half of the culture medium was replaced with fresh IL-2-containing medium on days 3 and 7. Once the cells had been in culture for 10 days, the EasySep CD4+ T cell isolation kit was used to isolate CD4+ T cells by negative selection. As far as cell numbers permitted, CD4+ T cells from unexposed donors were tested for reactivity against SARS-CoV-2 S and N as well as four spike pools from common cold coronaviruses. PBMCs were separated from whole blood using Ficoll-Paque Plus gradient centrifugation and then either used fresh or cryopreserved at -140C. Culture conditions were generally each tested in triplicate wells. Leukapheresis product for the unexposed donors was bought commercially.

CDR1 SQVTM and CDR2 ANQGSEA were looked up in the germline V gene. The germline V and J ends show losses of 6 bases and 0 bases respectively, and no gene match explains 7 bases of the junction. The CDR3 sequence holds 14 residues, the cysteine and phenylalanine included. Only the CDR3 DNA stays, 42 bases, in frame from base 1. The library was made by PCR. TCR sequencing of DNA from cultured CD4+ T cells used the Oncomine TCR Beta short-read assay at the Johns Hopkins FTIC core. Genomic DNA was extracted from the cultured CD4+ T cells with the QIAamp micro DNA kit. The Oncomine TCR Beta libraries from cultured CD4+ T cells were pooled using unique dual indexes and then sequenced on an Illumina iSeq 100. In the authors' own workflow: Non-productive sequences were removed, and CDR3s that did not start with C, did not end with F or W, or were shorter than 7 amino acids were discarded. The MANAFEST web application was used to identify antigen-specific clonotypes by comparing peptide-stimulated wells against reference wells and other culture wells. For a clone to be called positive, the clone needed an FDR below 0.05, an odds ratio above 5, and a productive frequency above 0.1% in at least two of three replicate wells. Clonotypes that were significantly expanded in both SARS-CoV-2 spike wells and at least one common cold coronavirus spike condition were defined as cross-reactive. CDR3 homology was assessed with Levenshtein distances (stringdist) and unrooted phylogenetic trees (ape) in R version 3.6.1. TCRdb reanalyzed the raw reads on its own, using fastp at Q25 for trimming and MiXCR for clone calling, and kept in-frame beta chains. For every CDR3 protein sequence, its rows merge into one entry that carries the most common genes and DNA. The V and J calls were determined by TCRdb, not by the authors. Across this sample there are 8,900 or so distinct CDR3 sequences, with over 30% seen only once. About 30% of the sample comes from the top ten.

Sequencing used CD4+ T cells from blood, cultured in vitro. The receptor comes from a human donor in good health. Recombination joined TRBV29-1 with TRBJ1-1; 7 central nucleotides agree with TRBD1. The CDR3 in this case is CSVEGQLVNTEAFF. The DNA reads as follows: TGCAGCGTGGAGGGACAGTTGGTGAACACTGAAGCTTTCTTT. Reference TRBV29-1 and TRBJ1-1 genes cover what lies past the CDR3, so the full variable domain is SAVISQKPSRDICQRGTSLTIQCQVDSQVTMMFWYRQQPGQSLTLIATANQGSEATYESGFVIDKFPISRPNLTFSTLTVSNMSPEDSSIYLCSVEGQLVNTEAFFGQGTRLTVV.